A selection of T cell receptor beta chains follows, all from one sample in a study of Tregs in tolerant kidney transplant recipients. Using immunoSEQ multiplex PCR, the repertoire was profiled, and TCRdb retains in-frame clones only, with some absent. Among under 95,000 clones listed, approximately 89% were seen once. The material was Tregs from blood, obtained before the transplant. These TCRs come from a human donor who received a combined kidney and bone marrow transplant. The CDR3 runs from the conserved cysteine through the conserved F or W. Each record gives: clone size, D gene, J gene, V gene, CDR3 protein, CDR3 DNA. The D gene is left open where the match is weak. The size of a clone is reported for some rows only, either as once, few or many, or as a class for expanded clones.

abundance: few
d_gene: TRBD1
j_gene: TRBJ2-7
v_gene: TRBV6-6
CDR3aa: CASSARQGSYEQYF
CDR3nt: TGTGCCAGCAGTGCCCGACAGGGCTCCTACGAGCAGTACTTC

abundance: .
d_gene: .
j_gene: TRBJ1-1
v_gene: TRBV7-2
CDR3aa: CASSLGPGADTEAFF
CDR3nt: TGTGCCAGCAGCTTAGGTCCGGGGGCGGACACTGAAGCTTTCTTT

abundance: .
d_gene: .
j_gene: TRBJ2-7
v_gene: TRBV7-2
CDR3aa: CASSLAPGSYEQYF
CDR3nt: TGTGCCAGCAGCTTAGCGCCGGGGTCCTACGAGCAGTACTTC

abundance: .
d_gene: .
j_gene: TRBJ2-5
v_gene: TRBV5-4
CDR3aa: CASSLATRKETQYF
CDR3nt: TGTGCCAGCAGCTTGGCAACCCGTAAAGAGACCCAGTACTTC

abundance: few
d_gene: TRBD2
j_gene: TRBJ2-7
v_gene: TRBV7-9
CDR3aa: CASSLGLAVDEQYF
CDR3nt: TGTGCCAGCAGCCTCGGACTAGCGGTGGACGAGCAGTACTTC

abundance: .
d_gene: .
j_gene: TRBJ1-3
v_gene: TRBV29-1
CDR3aa: CSVVSSGNTIYF
CDR3nt: TGCAGCGTTGTGAGCTCTGGAAACACCATATATTTT

abundance: once
d_gene: TRBD1
j_gene: TRBJ2-5
v_gene: TRBV19
CDR3aa: CASSASGTGYQETQYF
CDR3nt: TGTGCCAGTAGTGCCTCTGGGACAGGGTACCAAGAGACCCAGTACTTC

abundance: .
d_gene: .
j_gene: TRBJ2-3
v_gene: TRBV28
CDR3aa: CATRTATDTQYF
CDR3nt: TGTGCCACCCGGACAGCCACAGATACGCAGTATTTT

abundance: .
d_gene: .
j_gene: TRBJ2-7
v_gene: TRBV28
CDR3aa: CASNQWGEIYEQYF
CDR3nt: TGTGCCAGCAACCAATGGGGGGAAATCTACGAGCAGTACTTC

abundance: .
d_gene: TRBD2
j_gene: TRBJ2-1
v_gene: TRBV28
CDR3aa: CASSLYMTGGGNEQFF
CDR3nt: TGTGCCAGCAGTTTATACATGACGGGAGGTGGGAATGAGCAGTTCTTC

abundance: .
d_gene: TRBD1
j_gene: TRBJ2-7
v_gene: TRBV5-5
CDR3aa: CASSLEGQGPGREQYF
CDR3nt: TGTGCCAGCAGCTTGGAGGGACAGGGTCCAGGTAGGGAGCAGTACTTC

abundance: .
d_gene: TRBD1
j_gene: TRBJ1-5
v_gene: TRBV18
CDR3aa: CASSARWEQGDQPQHF
CDR3nt: TGTGCCAGCTCAGCACGATGGGAACAGGGGGATCAGCCCCAGCATTTT

abundance: .
d_gene: TRBD1
j_gene: TRBJ2-2
v_gene: TRBV18
CDR3aa: CASSSGQAGTGELFF
CDR3nt: TGTGCCAGCTCATCAGGACAGGCTGGCACCGGGGAGCTGTTTTTT

abundance: .
d_gene: TRBD1
j_gene: TRBJ1-2
v_gene: TRBV4-1
CDR3aa: CASSPRDSPNYGYTF
CDR3nt: TGCGCCAGCAGCCCCCGGGACAGTCCTAACTATGGCTACACCTTC

abundance: .
d_gene: TRBD1
j_gene: TRBJ1-1
v_gene: TRBV18
CDR3aa: CASSPGQGFGGTEAFF
CDR3nt: TGTGCCAGCTCACCCGGACAGGGGTTTGGGGGAACTGAAGCTTTCTTT

abundance: .
d_gene: TRBD1
j_gene: TRBJ2-2
v_gene: TRBV5-1
CDR3aa: CASSLRQGVSGELFF
CDR3nt: TGCGCCAGCAGCCTACGACAGGGGGTTTCCGGGGAGCTGTTTTTT

abundance: .
d_gene: TRBD2
j_gene: TRBJ2-7
v_gene: TRBV9
CDR3aa: CASSVMGEGPYEQYF
CDR3nt: TGTGCCAGCAGCGTAATGGGGGAGGGCCCCTACGAGCAGTACTTC

abundance: .
d_gene: .
j_gene: TRBJ2-5
v_gene: TRBV14
CDR3aa: CASSRTRKSETQYF
CDR3nt: TGTGCCAGCAGCCGTACAAGAAAATCGGAGACCCAGTACTTC

abundance: .
d_gene: TRBD2
j_gene: TRBJ2-3
v_gene: TRBV7-2
CDR3aa: CASSLLGGGGTDTQYF
CDR3nt: TGTGCCAGCAGCTTACTCGGGGGAGGGGGCACAGATACGCAGTATTTT

abundance: .
d_gene: .
j_gene: TRBJ2-7
v_gene: TRBV28
CDR3aa: CASLGQGPYEQYF
CDR3nt: TGTGCCAGCCTCGGCCAGGGCCCCTACGAGCAGTACTTC

abundance: .
d_gene: .
j_gene: TRBJ1-1
v_gene: TRBV6-5
CDR3aa: CATVRGQNTEAFF
CDR3nt: TGTGCTACAGTTCGGGGTCAGAACACTGAAGCTTTCTTT

abundance: .
d_gene: TRBD1
j_gene: TRBJ2-1
v_gene: TRBV18
CDR3aa: CASSQQGSSYNEQFF
CDR3nt: TGTGCCAGCTCACAACAGGGGAGCTCCTACAATGAGCAGTTCTTC

abundance: .
d_gene: TRBD2
j_gene: TRBJ2-1
v_gene: TRBV11-1
CDR3aa: CASSPGTSPTYNEQFF
CDR3nt: TGTGCCAGCAGTCCCGGGACTAGCCCCACCTACAATGAGCAGTTCTTC

abundance: .
d_gene: TRBD1
j_gene: TRBJ2-1
v_gene: TRBV25-1
CDR3aa: CASMDRGRNEQFF
CDR3nt: TGTGCCAGCATGGACAGGGGACGGAATGAGCAGTTCTTC

abundance: .
d_gene: .
j_gene: TRBJ2-6
v_gene: TRBV7-2
CDR3aa: CASSSGRQSRANVLTF
CDR3nt: TGTGCCAGCAGCTCGGGACGACAAAGTCGGGCCAACGTCCTGACTTTC

abundance: .
d_gene: .
j_gene: TRBJ2-1
v_gene: TRBV10-3
CDR3aa: CAISESNQALRYNEQFF
CDR3nt: TGTGCCATCAGTGAGTCGAACCAGGCGCTTCGATACAATGAGCAGTTCTTC

abundance: few
d_gene: TRBD2
j_gene: TRBJ2-1
v_gene: TRBV28
CDR3aa: CASSPLREGQSESEQFF
CDR3nt: TGTGCCAGCAGTCCGTTGCGGGAGGGCCAGTCGGAGAGTGAGCAGTTCTTC

abundance: .
d_gene: .
j_gene: TRBJ2-3
v_gene: TRBV10-3
CDR3aa: CAIQLGSAGTDTQYF
CDR3nt: TGTGCCATCCAGCTCGGGTCGGCCGGCACAGATACGCAGTATTTT

abundance: .
d_gene: .
j_gene: TRBJ2-2
v_gene: TRBV7-2
CDR3aa: CASSLVFNTGELFF
CDR3nt: TGTGCCAGCAGCTTAGTCTTTAACACCGGGGAGCTGTTTTTT

abundance: .
d_gene: TRBD2
j_gene: TRBJ2-1
v_gene: TRBV30
CDR3aa: CAWSSREGLFF
CDR3nt: TGTGCCTGGAGTTCCCGGGAGGGGCTGTTCTTC

abundance: .
d_gene: .
j_gene: TRBJ2-7
v_gene: TRBV7-6
CDR3aa: CASSLGSDSSYEQYF
CDR3nt: TGTGCCAGCAGCTTGGGGAGCGACAGTTCCTACGAGCAGTACTTC

abundance: .
d_gene: .
j_gene: TRBJ2-1
v_gene: TRBV5-4
CDR3aa: CASSLDGRTQHHNEQFF
CDR3nt: TGTGCCAGCAGCTTGGACGGGCGGACCCAACATCACAATGAGCAGTTCTTC

abundance: .
d_gene: TRBD1
j_gene: TRBJ1-2
v_gene: TRBV7-8
CDR3aa: CASSMINRGGYTF
CDR3nt: TGTGCCAGCAGCATGATTAACAGGGGTGGCTACACCTTC

abundance: .
d_gene: .
j_gene: TRBJ2-1
v_gene: TRBV6-5
CDR3aa: CASIDRDNEQFF
CDR3nt: TGTGCCAGCATCGACAGAGACAATGAGCAGTTCTTC

abundance: .
d_gene: .
j_gene: TRBJ1-1
v_gene: TRBV9
CDR3aa: CASSALGSGRTEAFF
CDR3nt: TGTGCCAGCAGCGCCCTCGGTTCGGGGAGGACTGAAGCTTTCTTT

abundance: .
d_gene: .
j_gene: TRBJ1-5
v_gene: TRBV16
CDR3aa: CASSQADSSNQPQHF
CDR3nt: TGTGCCAGCAGCCAAGCCGACAGTTCCAATCAGCCCCAGCATTTT

abundance: .
d_gene: TRBD1
j_gene: TRBJ2-3
v_gene: TRBV7-2
CDR3aa: CASSLGGQISRRDTQYF
CDR3nt: TGTGCCAGCAGCTTAGGGGGACAGATCTCGCGTCGGGATACGCAGTATTTT

abundance: .
d_gene: TRBD2
j_gene: TRBJ2-1
v_gene: TRBV7-2
CDR3aa: CASSLVSPGGEQFF
CDR3nt: TGTGCCAGCAGCTTAGTTTCGCCGGGAGGTGAGCAGTTCTTC

abundance: .
d_gene: .
j_gene: TRBJ2-7
v_gene: TRBV18
CDR3aa: CASSPPSQGGEQYF
CDR3nt: TGTGCCAGCTCACCACCGAGTCAGGGTGGCGAGCAGTACTTC

abundance: .
d_gene: TRBD2
j_gene: TRBJ2-1
v_gene: TRBV2
CDR3aa: CASRRSASGRYYEQFF
CDR3nt: TGTGCCAGCAGGCGGTCGGCTAGCGGGAGGTATTATGAGCAGTTCTTC

abundance: .
d_gene: TRBD1
j_gene: TRBJ1-2
v_gene: TRBV5-4
CDR3aa: CASSPDRQGVDGYTF
CDR3nt: TGTGCCAGCAGCCCGGACCGACAGGGGGTTGATGGCTACACCTTC

abundance: .
d_gene: .
j_gene: TRBJ1-1
v_gene: TRBV7-8
CDR3aa: CASSFNRVNTEAFF
CDR3nt: TGTGCCAGCAGCTTTAACAGGGTAAACACTGAAGCTTTCTTT

abundance: .
d_gene: .
j_gene: TRBJ2-7
v_gene: TRBV27
CDR3aa: CASSRVNTGHSYEQYF
CDR3nt: TGTGCCAGCAGTAGGGTGAACACTGGACACTCCTACGAGCAGTACTTC

abundance: .
d_gene: TRBD1
j_gene: TRBJ2-7
v_gene: TRBV23-1
CDR3aa: CASSQRQGNHEQYF
CDR3nt: TGCGCCAGCAGTCAAAGACAGGGGAACCACGAGCAGTACTTC

abundance: .
d_gene: .
j_gene: TRBJ2-1
v_gene: TRBV2
CDR3aa: CASTKGRTNNEQFF
CDR3nt: TGTGCCAGCACTAAGGGGCGGACCAACAATGAGCAGTTCTTC

abundance: .
d_gene: TRBD2
j_gene: TRBJ2-3
v_gene: TRBV4-1
CDR3aa: CASSQGLAATDTQYF
CDR3nt: TGCGCCAGCAGCCAAGGACTAGCGGCTACAGATACGCAGTATTTT

abundance: few
d_gene: .
j_gene: TRBJ2-7
v_gene: TRBV5-1
CDR3aa: CASSLGLALKNEQYF
CDR3nt: TGCGCCAGCAGCTTGGGGTTAGCGCTTAAAAACGAGCAGTACTTC

abundance: .
d_gene: TRBD2
j_gene: TRBJ2-7
v_gene: TRBV10-3
CDR3aa: CAMKVSLAGEGEQYF
CDR3nt: TGTGCCATGAAAGTATCACTAGCGGGAGAGGGCGAGCAGTACTTC

abundance: once
d_gene: TRBD2
j_gene: TRBJ2-5
v_gene: TRBV20-1
CDR3aa: CSAAGRDQYF
CDR3nt: TGCAGTGCCGCCGGGAGGGACCAGTACTTC

abundance: .
d_gene: .
j_gene: TRBJ2-5
v_gene: TRBV7-9
CDR3aa: CASSSNPGQIFQYF
CDR3nt: TGTGCCAGCAGCTCAAACCCGGGACAAATATTCCAGTACTTC

abundance: .
d_gene: TRBD2
j_gene: TRBJ2-3
v_gene: TRBV7-3
CDR3aa: CASSLNGGRADTQYF
CDR3nt: TGTGCCAGCAGCTTAAATGGGGGGAGGGCAGATACGCAGTATTTT

abundance: .
d_gene: .
j_gene: TRBJ2-3
v_gene: TRBV9
CDR3aa: CASSGRGDSTDTQYF
CDR3nt: TGTGCCAGCAGCGGACGTGGGGATAGCACAGATACGCAGTATTTT

abundance: .
d_gene: .
j_gene: TRBJ2-7
v_gene: TRBV6-6
CDR3aa: CASSYKSGTSYEQYF
CDR3nt: TGTGCCAGCAGTTACAAGTCCGGAACTTCCTACGAGCAGTACTTC

abundance: .
d_gene: .
j_gene: TRBJ2-1
v_gene: TRBV7-2
CDR3aa: CASSRAGTQRVHEQFF
CDR3nt: TGTGCCAGCAGTCGTGCTGGGACGCAAAGAGTCCATGAGCAGTTCTTC

abundance: .
d_gene: .
j_gene: TRBJ2-7
v_gene: TRBV7-2
CDR3aa: CASSRGFEQYF
CDR3nt: TGTGCCAGCAGCCGTGGGTTCGAGCAGTACTTC

abundance: .
d_gene: TRBD2
j_gene: TRBJ2-7
v_gene: TRBV5-1
CDR3aa: CASSSISGASYEQYF
CDR3nt: TGCGCCAGCAGCTCGATTAGCGGGGCCTCCTACGAGCAGTACTTC

abundance: .
d_gene: .
j_gene: TRBJ2-5
v_gene: TRBV18
CDR3aa: CASSPPHRVEETQYF
CDR3nt: TGTGCCAGCTCACCCCCACATAGAGTCGAGGAGACCCAGTACTTC

abundance: few
d_gene: .
j_gene: TRBJ1-5
v_gene: TRBV7-6
CDR3aa: CASSLAPGQPQHF
CDR3nt: TGTGCCAGCAGCTTAGCGCCGGGTCAGCCCCAGCATTTT

abundance: once
d_gene: .
j_gene: TRBJ2-7
v_gene: TRBV27
CDR3aa: CASSSRQEKGGESSYEQYF
CDR3nt: TGTGCCAGCAGTTCAAGACAGGAGAAGGGTGGGGAGAGCTCCTACGAGCAGTACTTC